A single sample gave rise to the 16 T cell receptor beta chains below, sequenced in a study of blood T cells in healthy people across ages. A second PCR of 7 to 11 cycles used a sample-barcoded 5' primer and a J-beta primer mix. A single record per CDR3 protein comes from TCRdb applying MiXCR to the 5' RACE reads. Of hundreds of thousands of distinct CDR3 sequences listed, around 62% are singletons. Sequencing input: blood. Every receptor here comes from a young man in good health.

In its sample, this clonotype was seen a few times. V is TRBV3-1 and J is TRBJ1-2, with a weak D call TRBD1 (5 bases). Germline loops: CDR1 LGHDT, CDR2 YNNKEL (reference sequence). The CDR3 contains 13 residues. V shed 0 bases and J shed 4 bases, with 6 bases lying between them. The CDR3 region is CASSQDGTYGYTF. As DNA, the CDR3 is TGTGCCAGCAGCCAAGATGGGACCTATGGCTACACCTTC.

The chain recombines TRBV2 with TRBJ2-1; the match to TRBD2 covers 9 bases. Per germline, CDR1 SNHLY and CDR2 FYNNEI. With V trimmed by 4 bases and J by 7 bases, 8 bases remained unmatched. CDR3 size: 15 residues. The CDR3 DNA reads TGTGCCAGCAGTGGCGCGCCTAGCGGGGTAAATGAGCAGTTCTTC. This codes for CASSGAPSGVNEQFF.

A few counts support this clonotype. The chain joins TRBV4-2 to TRBJ2-3; D remains unclear. Trimming removed 1 base at V and 6 bases at J, with 11 bases between. The germline gives CDR1 LGHNA, CDR2 YNFKEQ. CDR3 length equals 14 residues. The CDR3 DNA reads TGTGCCAGCAGCCAAGCGGAGCTAGGGGATACGCAGTATTTT. It codes for CASSQAELGDTQYF.

In the case of this clonotype: The junction and the germline gene differ at one end; a read error may be behind it. This rearrangement joins TRBV4-3 to TRBJ1-2; 7 bases are a match to TRBD1. This CDR3 spans 15 amino acids. Germline-derived CDR1 and CDR2 are LGHNA and YSLEER. Written as DNA, the CDR3 is TGCGCCAGCAGCCAAGGGTTGACAGGGAGGGATGGCTGCACCTTC. Translation gives CASSQGLTGRDGCTF.

This clonotype came up once. V gene TRBV4-3 combines with J gene TRBJ2-4; D is perhaps TRBD1 (8 bases). With 1 base removed from V and 13 bases from J, the gap between germline ends came to 17 bases. CDR1 is LGHNA and CDR2 is YSLEER in the germline V gene. This CDR3 is built from 14 residues. CDR3 protein: CASSQGQGREEQYF. In nucleotides, the CDR3 is TGCGCCAGCAGCCAAGGACAGGGGAGGGAGGAGCAGTACTTC.

V and J are TRBV12-3 or TRBV12-4 and TRBJ1-2; tentatively, D is TRBD1 (6 bases). The V end lost 2 bases, the J end lost 7 bases, and 26 bases lay between the germline ends. The CDR3 length is 18 residues. The CDR3 sequence is CASSLKRFRDTPGGGYTF. CDR3 coding DNA: TGTGCCAGCAGTTTAAAACGCTTCCGGGACACACCGGGGGGTGGCTACACCTTC.

This clonotype was seen more than once but under ten times. The genes are TRBV29-1 and TRBJ1-4; D not resolved. V was trimmed by 7 bases and J by 8 bases, leaving 11 bases between them. Germline assignment: CDR1 SQVTM and CDR2 ANQGSEA. The CDR3 has 11 residues. CDR3 nucleotides: TGCAGCGCTCTATGGGAGGAAAAACTGTTTTTT. Translating gives CSALWEEKLFF.

The chain carries TRBV12-3 or TRBV12-4 and TRBJ1-1; D perhaps matches TRBD1 (6 bases). V dropped 5 bases and J dropped 0 bases, with 10 bases sitting between them. The CDR3 contains 14 residues. The CDR3 region has the DNA TGTGCCAGCAGTCCGCGACAGGTGAACACTGAAGCTTTCTTT. Residues: CASSPRQVNTEAFF.

This clonotype turned up a few times. This chain connects TRBV30 to TRBJ2-7, with D perhaps TRBD1 or TRBD2 (6 bases each). The J call may be faulty, since TRBJ2-5 better matches the DNA end. This CDR3 region has 15 residues. Germline V gene lookup returns CDR1 GTSNPN and CDR2 SVGIG (reference sequence). Here the CDR3 reads CAWSVTGADGKTQYF. CDR3 bases: TGTGCCTGGAGTGTTACGGGGGCTGATGGGAAGACCCAGTACTTC.

The V and J genes are TRBV7-8 and TRBJ1-2; D might be TRBD1 (6 bases). V was clipped by 6 bases and J by 4 bases, with 15 bases between them. The length of the CDR3 is 14 residues. CDR1 and CDR2 from the germline V gene are SGHVS and FQNEAQ. CDR3 in DNA: TGTGCCAGCAGTGTCACAGGGTGGGGCTATGGCTACACCTTC. This sequence encodes CASSVTGWGYGYTF.

This clonotype occurred once. V gene TRBV4-1 combines with J gene TRBJ1-4; a possible D gene is TRBD1 (6 bases). This CDR3 spans 14 amino acids. In germline, CDR1 is MGHRA, CDR2 YSYEKL. V was cut by 4 bases and J by 5 bases, with 11 bases left in between. CDR3 coding DNA: TGCGCCAGCAGCCCCGGGACACTGAATGAAAAACTGTTTTTT. This codes for CASSPGTLNEKLFF.

The V gene is TRBV27, the J gene TRBJ2-6; D gene ambiguous. In germline, CDR1 is MNHEY, CDR2 SMNVEV (reference sequence). This CDR3 is 16 amino acids long. Trimming left V 5 bases short and J 2 bases short, with 13 bases between. The CDR3: CASSPPSRAGANVLTF. DNA of the CDR3: TGTGCCAGCAGTCCCCCGAGCCGGGCTGGGGCCAACGTCCTGACTTTC.

The gene calls are TRBV12-3 or TRBV12-4 and TRBJ2-7; a weak D match, TRBD2 (6 bases). This CDR3 is built from 15 residues. Trimming pared 3 bases from V and 2 bases from J, leaving 14 bases between. The CDR3 DNA is TGTGCCAGCAGTTTGAGGGCTAGCGATGCCTACGAGCAGTACTTC. Amino acids: CASSLRASDAYEQYF.

This clonotype has just one count. An end of the junction does not agree with germline; a read error may underlie this. This chain links TRBV9 with TRBJ2-1; D may be TRBD2 (5 bases). CDR1 is SGDLS, CDR2 YYNGEE, per germline. This CDR3 is built from 14 residues. The CDR3 region has the DNA TGTGCCGGCAGCGTAGGGCTAGCCGGCTATGAGCAGTTCTTC. Its translation: CAGSVGLAGYEQFF.

The rearrangement links TRBV10-3 to TRBJ2-5; the match to TRBD2 covers 7 bases. CDR1 is ENHRY and CDR2 is SYGVKD in the germline V gene. The CDR3 has 15 residues. Trimming removed 5 bases from V and 1 base from J; junction bases left unmatched: 7. The CDR3 region has the DNA TGTGCCATCAGTTCCGGGACTACCTCCCAAGAGACCCAGTACTTC. It translates to CAISSGTTSQETQYF.

This clonotype was seen only once. J is TRBJ2-5 and V is TRBV4-3; D may be TRBD2 (5 bases). CDR3 size: 15 residues. The V end lost 0 bases, the J end lost 1 base, and 9 bases lay between the germline ends. Germline CDR1 and CDR2: LGHNA and YSLEER. CDR3 protein: CASSQERAPQETQYF. The CDR3 DNA reads as TGCGCCAGCAGCCAAGAGAGGGCCCCCCAAGAGACCCAGTACTTC.